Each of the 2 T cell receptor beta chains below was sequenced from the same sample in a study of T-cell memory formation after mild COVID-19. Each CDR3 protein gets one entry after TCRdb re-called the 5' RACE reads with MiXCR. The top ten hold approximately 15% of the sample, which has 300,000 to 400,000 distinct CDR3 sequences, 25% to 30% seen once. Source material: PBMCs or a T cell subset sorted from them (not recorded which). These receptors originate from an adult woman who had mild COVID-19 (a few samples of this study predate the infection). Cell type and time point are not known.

CDR3 loop: CASSPAGTVTYYGYTF. The DNA of the CDR3 is TGTGCCAGCAGTCCCGCAGGGACAGTGACCTACTATGGCTACACCTTC. The rearrangement links TRBV6-5 to TRBJ1-2; TRBD1 aligns across 7 bases. Germline CDR1 reads MNHEY; CDR2 reads SVGAGI. The CDR3 is 16 residues long. Unmatched junction bases numbered 12, after V lost 5 bases and J lost 3 bases.

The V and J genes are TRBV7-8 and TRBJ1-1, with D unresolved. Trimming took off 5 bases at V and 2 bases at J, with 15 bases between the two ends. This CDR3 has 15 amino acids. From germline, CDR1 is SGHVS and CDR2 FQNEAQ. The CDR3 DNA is TGTGCCAGCAGCGATGCCTTCGGGTTAAACACTGAAGCTTTCTTT. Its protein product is CASSDAFGLNTEAFF.